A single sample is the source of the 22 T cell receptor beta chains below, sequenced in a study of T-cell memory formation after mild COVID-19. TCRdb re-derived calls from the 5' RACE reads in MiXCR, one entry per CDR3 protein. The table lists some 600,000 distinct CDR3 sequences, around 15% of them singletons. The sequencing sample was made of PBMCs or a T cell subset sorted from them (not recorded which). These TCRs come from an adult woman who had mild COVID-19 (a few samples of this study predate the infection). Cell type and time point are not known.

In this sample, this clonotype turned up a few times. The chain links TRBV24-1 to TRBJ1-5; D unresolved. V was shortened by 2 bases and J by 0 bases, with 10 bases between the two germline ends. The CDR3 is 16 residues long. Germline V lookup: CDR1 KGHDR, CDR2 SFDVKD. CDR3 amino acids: CATSDSAQYSNQPQHF. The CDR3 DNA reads TGTGCCACCAGTGATTCCGCACAGTATAGCAATCAGCCCCAGCATTTT.

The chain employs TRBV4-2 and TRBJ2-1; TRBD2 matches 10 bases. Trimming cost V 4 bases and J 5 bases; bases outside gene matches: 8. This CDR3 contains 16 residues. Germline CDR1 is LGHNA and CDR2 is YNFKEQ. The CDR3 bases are TGTGCCAGCAGCCCTCAGGGAAGCGGGAGGGACAATGAGCAGTTCTTC. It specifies CASSPQGSGRDNEQFF.

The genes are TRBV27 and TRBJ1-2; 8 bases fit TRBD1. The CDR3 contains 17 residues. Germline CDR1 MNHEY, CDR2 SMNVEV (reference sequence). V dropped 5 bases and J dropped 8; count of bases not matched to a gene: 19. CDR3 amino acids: CASSPRSYPRGLEGYTF. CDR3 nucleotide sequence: TGTGCCAGCAGTCCTCGATCGTACCCCAGGGGGCTGGAAGGCTACACCTTC.

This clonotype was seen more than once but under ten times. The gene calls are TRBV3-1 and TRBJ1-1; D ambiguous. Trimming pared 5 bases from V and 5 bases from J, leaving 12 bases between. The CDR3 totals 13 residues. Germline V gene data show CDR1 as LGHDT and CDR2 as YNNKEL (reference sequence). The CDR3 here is CASSGIGRTEAFF. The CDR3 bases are TGTGCCAGCAGCGGCATAGGACGAACTGAAGCTTTCTTT.

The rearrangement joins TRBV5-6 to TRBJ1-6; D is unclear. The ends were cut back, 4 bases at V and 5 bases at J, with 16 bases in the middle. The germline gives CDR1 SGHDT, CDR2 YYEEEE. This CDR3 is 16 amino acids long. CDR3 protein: CASSSGPSLNNSPLHF. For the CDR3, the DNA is TGTGCCAGCAGCAGCGGACCCTCGCTGAATAATTCACCCCTCCACTTT.

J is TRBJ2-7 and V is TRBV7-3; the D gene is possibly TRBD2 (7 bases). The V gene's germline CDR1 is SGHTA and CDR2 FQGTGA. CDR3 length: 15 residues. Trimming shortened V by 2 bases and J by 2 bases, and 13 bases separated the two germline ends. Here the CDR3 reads CASSLRGGGTYEQYF. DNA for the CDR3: TGTGCCAGCAGCTTACGGGGCGGGGGCACCTACGAGCAGTACTTC.

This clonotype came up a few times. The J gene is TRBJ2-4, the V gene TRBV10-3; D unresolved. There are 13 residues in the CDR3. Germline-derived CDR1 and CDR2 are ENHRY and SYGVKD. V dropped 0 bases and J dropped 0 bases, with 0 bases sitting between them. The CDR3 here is CAISESAKNIQYF. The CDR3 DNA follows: TGTGCCATCAGTGAGTCAGCCAAAAACATTCAGTACTTC.

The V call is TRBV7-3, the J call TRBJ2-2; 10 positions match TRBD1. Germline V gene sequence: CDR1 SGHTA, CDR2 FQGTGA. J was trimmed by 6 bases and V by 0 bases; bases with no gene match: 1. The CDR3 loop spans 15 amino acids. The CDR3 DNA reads TGTGCCAGCAGCTTAACGGGACAGGGGTCCGGGGAGCTGTTTTTT. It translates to CASSLTGQGSGELFF.

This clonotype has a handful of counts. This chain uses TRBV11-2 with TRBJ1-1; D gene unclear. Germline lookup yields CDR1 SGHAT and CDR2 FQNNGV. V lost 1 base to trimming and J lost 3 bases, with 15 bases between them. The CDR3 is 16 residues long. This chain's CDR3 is CASSLGTFTRDTEAFF. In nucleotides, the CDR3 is TGTGCCAGCAGCTTAGGAACATTTACCCGGGACACTGAAGCTTTCTTT.

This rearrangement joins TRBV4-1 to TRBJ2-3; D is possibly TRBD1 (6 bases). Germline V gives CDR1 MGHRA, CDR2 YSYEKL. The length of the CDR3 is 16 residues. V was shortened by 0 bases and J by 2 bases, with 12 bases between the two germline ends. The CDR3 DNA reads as TGCGCCAGCAGCCAAGATCCTGGACAGCTCACAGATACGCAGTATTTT. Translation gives CASSQDPGQLTDTQYF.

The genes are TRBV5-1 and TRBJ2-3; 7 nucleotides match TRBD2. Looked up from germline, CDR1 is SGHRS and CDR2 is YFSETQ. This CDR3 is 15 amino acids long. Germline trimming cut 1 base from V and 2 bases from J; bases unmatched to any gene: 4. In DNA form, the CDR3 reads TGCGCCAGCAGCTTGAGCGGGGAGACCACAGATACGCAGTATTTT. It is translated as CASSLSGETTDTQYF.

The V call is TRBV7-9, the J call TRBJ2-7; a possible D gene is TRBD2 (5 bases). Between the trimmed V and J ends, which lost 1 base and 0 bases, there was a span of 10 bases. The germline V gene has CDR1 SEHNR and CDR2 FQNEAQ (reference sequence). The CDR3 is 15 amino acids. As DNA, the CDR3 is TGTGCCAGCAGCTTAGTCGGCGGGTACTCCTACGAGCAGTACTTC. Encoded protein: CASSLVGGYSYEQYF. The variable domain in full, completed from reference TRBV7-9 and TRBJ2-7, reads DTGVSQNPRHKITKRGQNVTFRCDPISEHNRLYWYRQTLGQGPEFLTYFQNEAQLEKSRLLSDRFSAERPKGSFSTLEIQRTEQGDSAMYLCASSLVGGYSYEQYFGPGTRLTVT.

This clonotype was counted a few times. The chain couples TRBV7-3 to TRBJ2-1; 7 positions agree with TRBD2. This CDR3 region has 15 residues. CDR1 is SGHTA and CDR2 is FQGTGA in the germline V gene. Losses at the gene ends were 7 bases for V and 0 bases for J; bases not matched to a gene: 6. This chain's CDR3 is CASTPLAASYNEQFF. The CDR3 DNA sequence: TGTGCCAGCACCCCCCTAGCGGCCTCCTACAATGAGCAGTTCTTC.

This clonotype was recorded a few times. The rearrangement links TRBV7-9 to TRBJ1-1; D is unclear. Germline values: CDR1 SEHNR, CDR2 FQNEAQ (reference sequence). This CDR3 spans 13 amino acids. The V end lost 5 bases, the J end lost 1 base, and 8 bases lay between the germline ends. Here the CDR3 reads CASSPTANTEAFF. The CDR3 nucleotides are TGTGCCAGCAGCCCCACAGCGAACACTGAAGCTTTCTTT. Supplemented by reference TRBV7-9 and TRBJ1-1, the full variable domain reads DTGVSQNPRHKITKRGQNVTFRCDPISEHNRLYWYRQTLGQGPEFLTYFQNEAQLEKSRLLSDRFSAERPKGSFSTLEIQRTEQGDSAMYLCASSPTANTEAFFGQGTRLTVV.

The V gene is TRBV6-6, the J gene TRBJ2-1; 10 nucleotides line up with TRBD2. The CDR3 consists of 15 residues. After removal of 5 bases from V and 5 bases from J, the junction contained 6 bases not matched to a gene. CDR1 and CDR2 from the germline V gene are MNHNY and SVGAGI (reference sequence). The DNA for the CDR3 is TGTGCCAGCAGTCAGATAGCGGGAGGCCACAATGAGCAGTTCTTC. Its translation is CASSQIAGGHNEQFF.

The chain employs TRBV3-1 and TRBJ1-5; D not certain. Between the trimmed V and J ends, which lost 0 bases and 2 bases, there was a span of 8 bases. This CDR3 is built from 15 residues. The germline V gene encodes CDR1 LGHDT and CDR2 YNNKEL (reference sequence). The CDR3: CASSQEGPGNQPQHF. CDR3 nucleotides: TGTGCCAGCAGCCAAGAGGGTCCGGGCAATCAGCCCCAGCATTTT.

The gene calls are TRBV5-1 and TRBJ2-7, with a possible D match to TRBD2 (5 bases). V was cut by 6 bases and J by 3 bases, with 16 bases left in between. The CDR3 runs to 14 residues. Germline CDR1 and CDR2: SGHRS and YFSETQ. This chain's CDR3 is CASTGDTTSYEQYF. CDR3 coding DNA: TGCGCCAGCACCGGAGATACAACTAGCTACGAGCAGTACTTC.

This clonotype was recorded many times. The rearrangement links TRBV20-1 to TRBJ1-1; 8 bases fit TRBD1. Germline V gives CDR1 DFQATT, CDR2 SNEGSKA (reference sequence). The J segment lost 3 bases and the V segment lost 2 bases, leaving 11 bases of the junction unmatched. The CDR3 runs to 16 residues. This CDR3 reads CSARWQGAIRDTEAFF. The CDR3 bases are TGCAGTGCTAGATGGCAGGGGGCAATCCGGGACACTGAAGCTTTCTTT.

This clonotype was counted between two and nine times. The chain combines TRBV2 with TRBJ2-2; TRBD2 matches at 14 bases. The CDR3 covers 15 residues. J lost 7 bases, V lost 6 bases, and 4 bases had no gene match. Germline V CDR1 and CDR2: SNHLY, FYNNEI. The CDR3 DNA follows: TGTGCCAGCAGGACTAGCGGGAGGGCCGTCGGGGAGCTGTTTTTT. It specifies CASRTSGRAVGELFF.

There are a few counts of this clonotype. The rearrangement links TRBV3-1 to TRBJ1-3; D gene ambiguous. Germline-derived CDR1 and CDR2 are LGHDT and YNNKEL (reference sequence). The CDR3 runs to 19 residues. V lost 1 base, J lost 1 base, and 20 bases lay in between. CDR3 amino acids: CASSQVILHGTGSGNTIYF. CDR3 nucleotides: TGTGCCAGCAGCCAAGTAATCCTCCATGGTACGGGATCTGGAAACACCATATATTTT.

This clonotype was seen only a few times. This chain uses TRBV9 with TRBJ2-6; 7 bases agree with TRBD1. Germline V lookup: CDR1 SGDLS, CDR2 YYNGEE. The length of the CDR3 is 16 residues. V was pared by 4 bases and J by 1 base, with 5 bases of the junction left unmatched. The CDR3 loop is CASSITTGSGANVLTF. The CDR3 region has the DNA TGTGCCAGCAGCATCACGACAGGGTCTGGGGCCAACGTCCTGACTTTC. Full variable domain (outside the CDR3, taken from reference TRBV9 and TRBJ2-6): DSGVTQTPKHLITATGQRVTLRCSPRSGDLSVYWYQQSLDQGLQFLIQYYNGEERAKGNILERFSAQQFPDLHSELNLSSLELGDSALYFCASSITTGSGANVLTFGAGSRLTVL.

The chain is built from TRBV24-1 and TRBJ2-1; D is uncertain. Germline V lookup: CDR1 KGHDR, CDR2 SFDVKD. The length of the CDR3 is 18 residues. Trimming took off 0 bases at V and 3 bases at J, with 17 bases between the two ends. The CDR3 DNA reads TGTGCCACCAGTGATTTGGCGGACCGAAGCATTAACTACAATGAGCAGTTCTTC. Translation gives CATSDLADRSINYNEQFF.